The 31 T cell receptor beta chains listed next were all sequenced from one sample in a study of blood T cell repertoires in COVID-19. TCRdb's copy holds only in-frame clones and misses some; the assay was immunoSEQ multiplex PCR. Of about 220,000 clones in the sample, approximately 81% are singletons; the top ten hold about 3.9%. The specimen was peripheral blood. The receptors were gathered from a woman older than 75 with acute or convalescent COVID-19.

This sequence joins TRBV10-1 and TRBJ1-6; perhaps TRBD1 as D (5 bases). Germline V gives CDR1 WNHNN, CDR2 SYGVQD (reference sequence). V was clipped by 10 bases and J by 4 bases, with 14 bases between them. The CDR3 contains 14 residues. The CDR3 nucleotides are TGCGCCACCGCAGGGAATGGGTATAATTCACCCCTCCACTTT. The encoded protein is CATAGNGYNSPLHF.

The chain carries TRBV6-1 and TRBJ1-5, with 9 bases that match TRBD1. Looked up from germline, CDR1 is MNHNS and CDR2 is SASEGT. Losses at the gene ends were 4 bases for V and 6 bases for J; bases not matched to a gene: 10. The CDR3 spans 16 residues. Written as DNA, the CDR3 is TGTGCCAGCAGTGCCCAAACAGGGGGCGAAGGTCAGCCCCAGCATTTT. This translates into CASSAQTGGEGQPQHF.

The V gene is TRBV5-1, the J gene TRBJ2-3; D is undetermined. Trimming removed 4 bases at V and 0 bases at J, with 9 bases between. Germline lookup yields CDR1 SGHRS and CDR2 YFSETQ. The length of the CDR3 is 14 residues. CDR3 region: CASSREPSTDTQYF. CDR3 sequence (DNA): TGCGCCAGCAGCCGAGAGCCTAGCACAGATACGCAGTATTTT.

The J gene is TRBJ2-1, the V gene TRBV28, with 8 bases lining up with TRBD1. The CDR3 is 15 residues long. Germline V gene lookup returns CDR1 MDHEN and CDR2 SYDVKM. Trimming took 1 base from V and 5 from J; bases not matched to a gene: 4. CDR3 sequence reads: CASSLSQGADNEQFF. CDR3 in DNA: TGTGCCAGCAGTTTATCTCAGGGGGCGGACAATGAGCAGTTCTTC.

The rearrangement uses TRBV12-3 or TRBV12-4 and TRBJ1-5; D gene ambiguous. This CDR3 comprises 13 residues. Trimming took off 7 bases at V and 4 bases at J, with 11 bases between the two ends. DNA for the CDR3: TGTGCCAGCACCATCCGGGAAAATCAGCCCCAGCATTTT. As protein: CASTIRENQPQHF.

This chain connects TRBV20-1 to TRBJ1-1; D is unclear. The germline V and J ends were trimmed by 3 bases and 8 bases, with 10 bases remaining between them. The CDR3 runs 11 residues. Germline V CDR1 and CDR2: DFQATT, SNEGSKA (reference sequence). This chain's CDR3 is CSARSGREAFF. In DNA, the CDR3 is TGCAGTGCTAGGAGCGGGAGAGAAGCTTTCTTT.

This chain connects TRBV6-6 to TRBJ1-2; 9 positions agree with TRBD1. V lost 5 bases to trimming and J lost 7 bases; unmatched junction nucleotides: 5. From germline, CDR1 is MNHNY and CDR2 SVGAGI (reference sequence). This CDR3 is built from 13 residues. The CDR3, as DNA: TGTGCCAGCAGTCTTGGGGACAGGGTTGGCTACACCTTC. This sequence encodes CASSLGDRVGYTF.

The chain combines TRBV5-8 with TRBJ2-1; 9 nucleotides line up with TRBD1. The CDR3 has 15 residues. The germline V gene has CDR1 SGHTS and CDR2 YDEGEE. V lost 0 bases and J lost 10; bases outside the gene matches: 8. CDR3 in amino acids: CASSLELGQGSEQFF. The CDR3 nucleotides are TGTGCCAGCAGCTTGGAGTTAGGACAGGGGTCCGAGCAGTTCTTC.

This sequence joins TRBV27 and TRBJ2-1, with 8 bases identical to TRBD1. Germline V CDR1 and CDR2: MNHEY, SMNVEV (reference sequence). V dropped 5 bases and J dropped 3; count of bases not matched to a gene: 12. The CDR3 totals 17 residues. As DNA, the CDR3 is TGTGCCAGCAGTCCAGCCCCCAGGACAGGGAACTACAATGAGCAGTTCTTC. Amino acid sequence: CASSPAPRTGNYNEQFF.

This chain links TRBV7-2 with TRBJ1-1, with a weak D call TRBD1 (5 bases). CDR1 and CDR2 from the germline V gene are SGHTA and FQGNSA. The CDR3 sequence is 13 residues long. V lost 6 bases and J lost 1, with 9 bases in between. The CDR3 nucleotides are TGTGCCAGCAGACTCGACAGGAACACTGAAGCTTTCTTT. It is translated as CASRLDRNTEAFF.

V is TRBV6-6 and J is TRBJ1-2, with D possibly being TRBD1 (6 bases). This CDR3 contains 11 residues. Trimming shortened V by 7 bases and J by 8 bases, and 11 bases separated the two germline ends. Looked up from germline, CDR1 is MNHNY and CDR2 is SVGAGI (reference sequence). The CDR3 coding sequence is TGTGCCAGCAAAAACAGGGACGGCTACACCTTC. The encoded protein is CASKNRDGYTF.

The chain uses TRBV27 and TRBJ2-1; weak D call: TRBD2 (6 bases). The V gene's germline CDR1 is MNHEY and CDR2 SMNVEV (reference sequence). The V end was cut by 9 bases, the J end by 1 base, with 22 bases between. CDR3 size: 17 residues. The CDR3 is CASKRLASTYSYNEQFF. CDR3 DNA sequence: TGTGCCAGTAAGCGGCTAGCGTCAACCTATTCCTACAATGAGCAGTTCTTC.

A single count supports this clone. The rearrangement links TRBV27 to TRBJ1-6, with D maybe TRBD1 (5 bases). V was cut by 2 bases and J by 4 bases, with 12 bases left in between. The CDR3 spans 16 residues. Germline CDR1 reads MNHEY; CDR2 reads SMNVEV (reference sequence). The DNA for the CDR3 is TGTGCCAGCAGTTTAGGGGGAGGGGCTTATAATTCACCCCTCCACTTT. It specifies CASSLGGGAYNSPLHF.

V is TRBV5-4 and J is TRBJ2-7, with TRBD2 identical over 9 bases. This CDR3 region has 16 residues. Germline V gene lookup returns CDR1 SGHNT and CDR2 YYREEE (reference sequence). J lost 0 bases, V lost 4 bases, and 8 bases had no gene match. CDR3 sequence: CASSPATSGSSYEQYF. The CDR3 nucleotides are TGTGCCAGCAGCCCGGCGACTAGCGGAAGCTCCTACGAGCAGTACTTC.

The chain uses TRBV6-7 and TRBJ2-3; 7 positions agree with TRBD1. TRBV6-7 is placed among ORFs of uncertain function. The J segment lost 0 bases and the V segment lost 7 bases, leaving 7 bases of the junction unmatched. The CDR3 runs 15 residues. Here the CDR3 reads CASILGTASTDTQYF. The CDR3 DNA sequence: TGTGCCAGCATCCTAGGGACAGCTAGCACAGATACGCAGTATTTT.

The chain joins TRBV28 to TRBJ2-1; 7 nucleotides line up with TRBD2. The CDR3 has 13 amino acids. Trimming cost V 4 bases and J 10 bases; bases outside gene matches: 7. Germline-derived CDR1 and CDR2 are MDHEN and SYDVKM. The CDR3 region is CASSSGLRGEQFF. In DNA, the CDR3 is TGTGCCAGCAGTTCGGGACTACGAGGAGAGCAGTTCTTC.

CDR3: CASSYMAAIAGDTQYF. The CDR3 nucleotides are TGTGCCAGCAGTTATATGGCGGCGATAGCGGGAGATACGCAGTATTTT. This rearrangement joins TRBV6-2 or TRBV6-3 to TRBJ2-3; 7 nucleotides match TRBD2. V lost 3 bases and J lost 5; bases outside the gene matches: 11. There are 16 residues in the CDR3. CDR1 MNHEY and CDR2 SVGEGT come from the germline V gene.

The gene calls are TRBV10-3 and TRBJ1-2; 7 nucleotides line up with TRBD1. Looked up from germline, CDR1 is ENHRY and CDR2 is SYGVKD. J was trimmed by 7 bases and V by 3 bases; bases with no gene match: 14. This CDR3 comprises 16 residues. CDR3 nucleotides: TGTGCCATCAGTGAACCCCTCAGAGGGGGCCTTAGTGGCTACACCTTC. It codes for CAISEPLRGGLSGYTF.

The chain uses TRBV15 and TRBJ1-2, with 8 bases fitting TRBD1. The CDR3 runs 17 residues. CDR1 and CDR2 from the germline V gene are LNHNV and YYDKDF (reference sequence). The trim removed 3 bases at V and 1 base at J, leaving 10 bases unmatched. The CDR3 DNA is TGTGCCACCAGCAGGATGGGGGGGACAGGAAATAACTATGGCTACACCTTC. The encoded protein is CATSRMGGTGNNYGYTF.

Here the CDR3 DNA reads TGTGCCAGCAGCTCTTTCGGAGGTGTCCAAAACACCATATATTTT. Protein product: CASSSFGGVQNTIYF. This sequence joins TRBV7-2 and TRBJ1-3; D is uncertain. Looked up from germline, CDR1 is SGHTA and CDR2 is FQGNSA. The V end was cut by 4 bases, the J end by 6 bases, with 16 bases between. The CDR3 consists of 15 residues.

The chain is built from TRBV28 and TRBJ1-6, with D maybe TRBD1 (6 bases). CDR1 and CDR2 (germline): MDHEN, SYDVKM. V shed 3 bases and J shed 5 bases, with 20 bases lying between them. The CDR3 is 18 amino acids. The CDR3 DNA is TGTGCCAGCAGTTTGTCCAGCCACAGGGCCGTTCATAATTCACCCCTCCACTTT. Translating it yields CASSLSSHRAVHNSPLHF.

This chain uses TRBV3-1 (or the pseudogene TRBV3-2) with TRBJ1-4; TRBD1 agrees at 10 bases. The trim removed 4 bases at V and 4 bases at J, leaving 3 bases unmatched. The CDR3 totals 15 residues. CDR1 is LGHDT and CDR2 is YNNKEL in the germline V gene (reference sequence). CDR3 protein: CASSPTGGGNEKLFF. The CDR3 DNA sequence: TGTGCCAGCAGCCCGACAGGGGGCGGTAATGAAAAACTGTTTTTT.

The chain recombines TRBV7-3 with TRBJ2-7; 8 positions agree with TRBD1. From germline, CDR1 is SGHTA and CDR2 FQGTGA. V lost 4 bases, J lost 2 bases, and 4 bases stayed unmatched. The CDR3 contains 14 residues. The CDR3, as DNA: TGTGCCAGCAGCTCCACAGGGGGTACCTACGAGCAGTACTTC. This sequence encodes CASSSTGGTYEQYF. Full variable domain (missing parts from reference TRBV7-3 and TRBJ2-7): GAGVSQTPSNKVTEKGKYVELRCDPISGHTALYWYRQSLGQGPEFLIYFQGTGAADDSGLPNDRFFAVRPEGSVSTLKIQRTERGDSAVYLCASSSTGGTYEQYFGPGTRLTVT.

V usage is TRBV3-1 (or the pseudogene TRBV3-2) and J usage is TRBJ1-3; D unresolved. The V end was cut by 4 bases, the J end by 8 bases, with 15 bases between. Germline-derived CDR1 and CDR2 are LGHDT and YNNKEL (reference sequence). This CDR3 comprises 14 residues. The CDR3: CASSPSGKFDTIYF. In DNA, the CDR3 is TGTGCCAGCAGCCCCTCGGGGAAATTCGACACCATATATTTT.

J is TRBJ2-7 and V is TRBV11-3; TRBD2 agrees at 12 bases. The CDR3 covers 15 residues. CDR1 is SGHNT and CDR2 is YENEEA in the germline V gene. V lost 5 bases to trimming and J lost 3 bases; unmatched junction nucleotides: 5. For the CDR3, the DNA is TGTGCCAGCAGCCAGACTAGCGGGGGCTTCTACGAGCAGTACTTC. Translating gives CASSQTSGGFYEQYF.

The rearrangement links TRBV11-3 to TRBJ1-3; TRBD1 agrees at 9 bases. Germline V lookup: CDR1 SGHNT, CDR2 YENEEA. There are 16 residues in the CDR3. V shed 5 bases, J shed 2 bases, and the junction held 7 bases outside the gene matches. The CDR3 loop reads CASSPRTGVAGNTIYF. The CDR3 DNA reads as TGTGCCAGCAGCCCCCGGACAGGGGTTGCTGGAAACACCATATATTTT.

The rearrangement links TRBV11-2 to TRBJ1-1; D unclear. The germline V gene has CDR1 SGHAT and CDR2 FQNNGV. With 5 bases removed from V and 8 bases from J, the gap between germline ends came to 9 bases. The CDR3 contains 11 residues. The CDR3 DNA reads as TGTGCCAGCAGCCCCATGAGAGAAGCTTTCTTT. Protein: CASSPMREAFF.

This chain joins TRBV30 and TRBJ2-3; D perhaps matches TRBD2 (5 bases). With 3 bases removed from V and 2 bases from J, the gap between germline ends came to 12 bases. This CDR3 spans 14 amino acids. Germline V gene data show CDR1 as GTSNPN and CDR2 as SVGIG (reference sequence). The CDR3 reads CAWSTGIPTDTQYF. The DNA for the CDR3 is TGTGCCTGGAGCACGGGGATCCCCACAGATACGCAGTATTTT. Filled out from reference TRBV30 and TRBJ2-3, the complete variable domain reads SQTIHQWPATLVQPVGSPLSLECTVEGTSNPNLYWYRQAAGRGLQLLFYSVGIGQISSEVPQNLSASRPQDRQFILSSKKLLLSDSGFYLCAWSTGIPTDTQYFGPGTRLTVL.

V is TRBV15 and J is TRBJ1-4; no definite D call. The ends were cut back, 0 bases at V and 0 bases at J, with 5 bases in the middle. Germline V CDR1 and CDR2: LNHNV, YYDKDF (reference sequence). The CDR3 is made up of 15 amino acids. DNA of the CDR3: TGTGCCACCAGCAGAGATCAGGCAACTAATGAAAAACTGTTTTTT. Protein product: CATSRDQATNEKLFF.

The chain combines TRBV6-6 with TRBJ1-6; a weak D match, TRBD1 (5 bases). V lost 6 bases to trimming and J lost 5 bases, with 8 bases between them. The CDR3 contains 13 residues. In germline, CDR1 is MNHNY, CDR2 SVGAGI (reference sequence). CDR3 bases: TGTGCCAGCAGACAGGTCGATAATTCACCCCTCCACTTT. Translated: CASRQVDNSPLHF.

The chain joins TRBV7-3 to TRBJ2-5; D possibly corresponds to TRBD2 (5 bases). The V gene's germline CDR1 is SGHTA and CDR2 FQGTGA. Trimming removed 4 bases from V and 4 bases from J, with 10 bases in between. This CDR3 contains 13 residues. The chain's CDR3 is CASSSGVGETQYF. The CDR3 region has the DNA TGTGCCAGCAGCTCCGGGGTCGGAGAGACCCAGTACTTC.